These 32 T cell receptor beta chains were all obtained from the same sample, sequenced in a study of cytomegalovirus exposure and HLA in healthy donors. It was with 60 Vbeta and 13 Jbeta primers that the PCR ran. Method: immunoSEQ multiplex PCR; TCRdb's copy keeps in-frame clones and lacks some. The top ten clones hold around 1.6% of a sample with 150,000 to 200,000 clones, over 70% of them seen once. The specimen sequenced was PBMCs. The origin of the receptors is a man aged 40-49 years in good health and CMV-seropositive.

The chain combines TRBV27 with TRBJ2-1; TRBD2 agrees at 8 bases. Looked up from germline, CDR1 is MNHEY and CDR2 is SMNVEV (reference sequence). The CDR3 contains 17 residues. V shed 6 bases and J 6 bases; nucleotides not matched to a gene: 16. This CDR3 reads CASSIFPPGGSINEQFF. The CDR3 DNA reads as TGTGCCAGCAGCATATTCCCCCCGGGGGGGAGTATCAATGAGCAGTTCTTC.

The CDR3 here is CASSVGGTGGDEQYF. CDR3 DNA sequence: TGTGCCAGCAGCGTAGGAGGGACAGGGGGGGACGAGCAGTACTTC. The V call is TRBV9, the J call TRBJ2-7; 11 positions agree with TRBD1. The germline gives CDR1 SGDLS, CDR2 YYNGEE. The CDR3 is 15 residues long. Trimming at V came to 0 bases and at J to 5 bases, leaving 4 bases not matched to a gene.

The gene calls are TRBV5-4 and TRBJ2-7, with 7 bases lining up with TRBD2. The CDR3 extends over 14 amino acids. The J segment lost 2 bases and the V segment lost 4 bases, leaving 6 bases of the junction unmatched. Germline CDR1 SGHNT, CDR2 YYREEE (reference sequence). CDR3 in DNA: TGTGCCAGCAGCGGGGGGGACCGTCCCTACGAGCAGTACTTC. This sequence encodes CASSGGDRPYEQYF.

The chain has TRBV7-2 and TRBJ2-3; TRBD2 matches at 10 bases. Germline loops: CDR1 SGHTA, CDR2 FQGNSA. The CDR3 runs 17 residues. After removal of 3 bases from V and 0 bases from J, the junction contained 6 bases not matched to a gene. The CDR3 spells CASSLSSGSPSTDTQYF. In DNA, the CDR3 is TGTGCCAGCAGCTTGTCTAGCGGGAGCCCTAGCACAGATACGCAGTATTTT.

The chain links TRBV29-1 to TRBJ2-1; TRBD1 aligns across 8 bases. The CDR3 runs to 14 residues. Trimming at V came to 1 base and at J to 6 bases, leaving 5 bases not matched to a gene. CDR1 is SQVTM, CDR2 ANQGSEA, per germline. CDR3 in amino acids: CSVEGSQGANEQFF. The CDR3, as DNA: TGCAGCGTTGAAGGTTCGCAGGGGGCCAATGAGCAGTTCTTC.

V usage is TRBV6-1 and J usage is TRBJ1-1; D gene uncertain. This CDR3 region has 14 residues. Germline V CDR1 and CDR2: MNHNS, SASEGT. V shed 2 bases and J shed 3 bases, with 10 bases lying between them. CDR3 sequence: CASSEFAGYTEAFF. The DNA for the CDR3 is TGTGCCAGCAGTGAATTTGCAGGCTACACTGAAGCTTTCTTT.

This chain connects TRBV9 to TRBJ1-6; TRBD1 agrees at 7 bases. The CDR3 is made up of 14 amino acids. Germline V gene lookup returns CDR1 SGDLS and CDR2 YYNGEE. Trimming took 4 bases from V and 7 from J; bases not matched to a gene: 5. The CDR3 DNA reads TGTGCCAGCAGCCCCCACAGGGGCAATTCACCCCTCCACTTT. Translated, it gives CASSPHRGNSPLHF.

The chain is built from TRBV13 and TRBJ1-1, with a tentative D call TRBD1 (6 bases). V lost 4 bases, J lost 6 bases, and 12 bases lay in between. The CDR3 runs to 13 residues. Germline V gene sequence: CDR1 PRHDT, CDR2 FYEKMQ (reference sequence). The CDR3 region is CASSSRQVPEAFF. CDR3 coding DNA: TGTGCCAGCAGCTCGCGACAGGTCCCTGAAGCTTTCTTT.

J is TRBJ2-7 and V is TRBV6-1; no firm D call. CDR3 length equals 12 residues. CDR1 and CDR2 from the germline V gene are MNHNS and SASEGT. V was trimmed by 1 base and J by 4 bases, leaving 5 bases between them. DNA of the CDR3: TGTGCCAGCAGTGAAGTCCGTTACGAGCAGTACTTC. It translates to CASSEVRYEQYF.

Written as DNA, the CDR3 is TGTGCCAGCAGCATCGCAGGGCCCCAAGGATATGGCTACACCTTC. Encoded protein: CASSIAGPQGYGYTF. The chain carries TRBV28 and TRBJ1-2; maybe TRBD1 (5 bases). This CDR3 comprises 15 residues. CDR1 and CDR2 from the germline V gene are MDHEN and SYDVKM. With 6 bases removed from V and 5 bases from J, the gap between germline ends came to 19 bases.

This chain links TRBV15 with TRBJ1-4; no clear D. Germline lookup yields CDR1 LNHNV and CDR2 YYDKDF (reference sequence). Trimming pared 1 base from V and 1 base from J, leaving 10 bases between. The CDR3 has 16 amino acids. The CDR3 sequence is CATSRGRVLTNEKLFF. The DNA of the CDR3 is TGTGCCACCAGCAGAGGGAGGGTGCTAACTAATGAAAAACTGTTTTTT.

The table lists this clone with a count of one. One end of the junction fails to match germline, which may point to a read error. This chain links TRBV2 with TRBJ2-5; unclear D gene. Germline V gene lookup returns CDR1 SNHLY and CDR2 FYNNEI. This CDR3 has 12 residues. The CDR3 loop reads CASREHPEAQYF. In DNA, the CDR3 is TGTGCCAGCAGGGAACATCCAGAGGCCCAGTACTTC.

The chain joins TRBV13 to TRBJ2-1, with a possible D match to TRBD1 (6 bases). CDR3 length equals 14 residues. Germline assignment: CDR1 PRHDT and CDR2 FYEKMQ (reference sequence). V was shortened by 5 bases and J by 10 bases, with 18 bases between the two germline ends. The CDR3 is CASSLGHSVREQFF. The CDR3 DNA reads TGTGCCAGCAGCCTGGGACATTCGGTACGGGAGCAGTTCTTC.

CDR3 residues: CASSPGQNQPQHF. DNA for the CDR3: TGTGCCAGCAGCCCTGGGCAGAATCAGCCCCAGCATTTT. The chain joins TRBV7-6 to TRBJ1-5; D ambiguous. Trimming pared 5 bases from V and 4 bases from J, leaving 9 bases between. Germline CDR1 reads SGHVS; CDR2 reads FNYEAQ. The CDR3 covers 13 residues.

The J gene is TRBJ2-7, the V gene TRBV29-1, with a possible D match to TRBD1 (5 bases). V lost 5 bases and J lost 4, with 15 bases in between. Germline-derived CDR1 and CDR2 are SQVTM and ANQGSEA. The CDR3 has 13 residues. In DNA form, the CDR3 reads TGCAGCGTTCGAAGTGGCAGGGCTTACGAGCAGTACTTC. The encoded protein is CSVRSGRAYEQYF.

The chain carries TRBV29-1 and TRBJ1-1; a possible D gene is TRBD1 (6 bases). From germline, CDR1 is SQVTM and CDR2 ANQGSEA. The CDR3 runs to 14 residues. Trimming removed 5 bases from V and 2 bases from J, with 15 bases in between. CDR3 region: CSVFHRAINTEAFF. As DNA, the CDR3 is TGCAGCGTTTTCCACAGGGCTATTAACACTGAAGCTTTCTTT.

The V gene is TRBV14, the J gene TRBJ1-2; perhaps TRBD1 as D (6 bases). The length of the CDR3 is 17 residues. Trimming took 0 bases from V and 6 from J, leaving 20 bases between them. The germline CDR1 and CDR2 sequences are SGHDN and FVKESK. The CDR3 sequence: CASSQEDLQGRGNGYTF. CDR3 nucleotide sequence: TGTGCCAGCAGCCAAGAGGATCTACAGGGCCGAGGCAATGGCTACACCTTC.

This chain connects TRBV7-8 to TRBJ2-3; D might be TRBD2 (5 bases). The germline V and J ends were trimmed by 3 bases and 2 bases, with 15 bases remaining between them. Germline V gene lookup returns CDR1 SGHVS and CDR2 FQNEAQ. This CDR3 has 16 amino acids. Here the CDR3 reads CASSFAGLTHTDTQYF. The CDR3, as DNA: TGTGCCAGCAGCTTCGCTGGACTGACTCACACAGATACGCAGTATTTT.

The chain is built from TRBV7-8 and TRBJ2-5; 12 bases are a match to TRBD1. In germline, CDR1 is SGHVS, CDR2 FQNEAQ. V was clipped by 0 bases and J by 10 bases; unmatched bases: 9. The CDR3 length is 16 residues. The CDR3 reads CASSLASGTGGEVQYF. The CDR3, as DNA: TGTGCCAGCAGCTTAGCCTCCGGGACAGGGGGCGAGGTCCAGTACTTC.

The rearrangement links TRBV10-3 to TRBJ2-1; weak D call: TRBD1 (6 bases). Germline CDR1 reads ENHRY; CDR2 reads SYGVKD. V was pared by 6 bases and J by 9 bases, with 27 bases between. CDR3 size: 17 residues. For the CDR3, the DNA is TGTGCCATCAGGTCCCCCATGAAGGGGACAACCCGACTTGAGCAGTTCTTC. Residues: CAIRSPMKGTTRLEQFF.

The rearrangement joins TRBV9 to TRBJ2-2; a possible D gene is TRBD2 (6 bases). CDR1 SGDLS and CDR2 YYNGEE come from the germline V gene. This CDR3 region has 15 residues. Trimming pared 1 base from V and 3 bases from J, leaving 10 bases between. CDR3 protein: CASSVKRAHTGELFF. The CDR3 DNA follows: TGTGCCAGCAGCGTAAAGCGGGCCCACACCGGGGAGCTGTTTTTT. The variable domain in full, with the rest retrieved from reference TRBV9 and TRBJ2-2, is DSGVTQTPKHLITATGQRVTLRCSPRSGDLSVYWYQQSLDQGLQFLIQYYNGEERAKGNILERFSAQQFPDLHSELNLSSLELGDSALYFCASSVKRAHTGELFFGEGSRLTVL.

The rearrangement joins TRBV7-8 to TRBJ1-1, with D unclear. The germline V gene encodes CDR1 SGHVS and CDR2 FQNEAQ. The V and J ends lost 3 bases and 5 bases respectively, with 4 bases between them. The CDR3 loop spans 11 amino acids. Here the CDR3 reads CASSFRTEAFF. In nucleotides, the CDR3 is TGTGCCAGCAGCTTCAGGACTGAAGCTTTCTTT.

The rearrangement links TRBV6-1 to TRBJ2-7; TRBD2 aligns across 9 bases. Germline lookup yields CDR1 MNHNS and CDR2 SASEGT. Germline trimming cut 4 bases from V and 3 bases from J; bases unmatched to any gene: 16. CDR3 length: 18 amino acids. The CDR3 DNA is TGTGCCAGCAGTGTACACAGGGGAGCGGGAGGTCTTGTCTACGAGCAGTACTTC. This gives the protein CASSVHRGAGGLVYEQYF.

The rearrangement links TRBV27 to TRBJ2-1, with D perhaps TRBD1 (6 bases). Per germline, CDR1 MNHEY and CDR2 SMNVEV (reference sequence). V shed 8 bases and J shed 5 bases, with 13 bases lying between them. The CDR3 consists of 13 residues. The CDR3 DNA reads as TGTGCCAGCGCCCGGACAGAAGACAATGAGCAGTTCTTC. Translating it yields CASARTEDNEQFF.

The rearrangement uses TRBV7-8 and TRBJ1-5, with D unclear. The germline gives CDR1 SGHVS, CDR2 FQNEAQ. The CDR3 has 15 residues. Between the trimmed V and J ends, which lost 1 base and 6 bases, there was a span of 13 bases. The CDR3 protein is CASSLDRGGFQPQHF. CDR3 nucleotide sequence: TGTGCCAGCAGCTTAGACCGGGGAGGATTTCAGCCCCAGCATTTT.

In its sample, this clone was seen a few times. The chain has TRBV7-7 and TRBJ2-2, with a possible D match to TRBD2 (6 bases). Germline CDR1 is SSHAT and CDR2 is FNYEAQ (reference sequence). The V end was cut by 5 bases, the J end by 6 bases, with 10 bases between. The CDR3 is 13 residues long. CDR3 DNA sequence: TGTGCCAGCAGCCAGGAGGGGTCCGGGGAGCTGTTTTTT. This encodes CASSQEGSGELFF. Full variable domain (outside the CDR3, taken from reference TRBV7-7 and TRBJ2-2): GAGVSQSPRYKVTKRGQDVTLRCDPISSHATLYWYQQALGQGPEFLTYFNYEAQPDKSGLPSDRFSAERPEGSISTLTIQRTEQRDSAMYRCASSQEGSGELFFGEGSRLTVL.

The chain has TRBV7-9 and TRBJ2-5; 12 bases align to TRBD2. The trim removed 4 bases at V and 5 bases at J, leaving 11 bases unmatched. In germline, CDR1 is SEHNR, CDR2 FQNEAQ (reference sequence). The CDR3 loop spans 17 amino acids. CDR3 sequence: CASSSLLAGGPGETQYF. DNA of the CDR3: TGTGCCAGCAGCTCATTGCTAGCGGGAGGGCCTGGGGAGACCCAGTACTTC.

The V gene is TRBV11-2, the J gene TRBJ2-7; the D is unclear. The CDR3 length is 13 residues. V gave up 0 bases and J gave up 5 bases, with 8 bases separating them. Germline V gene lookup returns CDR1 SGHAT and CDR2 FQNNGV. Written as DNA, the CDR3 is TGTGCCAGCAGCTTAGATCGCGCGGACGAGCAGTACTTC. Protein product: CASSLDRADEQYF.

The V call is TRBV5-1, the J call TRBJ2-7, with D hard to call. The V end was cut by 0 bases, the J end by 3 bases, with 7 bases between. Germline lookup yields CDR1 SGHRS and CDR2 YFSETQ. The CDR3 sequence is 13 residues long. The DNA for the CDR3 is TGCGCCAGCAGCTTGGCCGCCAGCTACGAGCAGTACTTC. Amino acid sequence: CASSLAASYEQYF.

As for this clone: The germline gene is not matched at one end of the junction; a read error may be the cause. The rearrangement joins TRBV9 to TRBJ2-1; 10 bases are a match to TRBD2. The CDR3 is 15 amino acids. CDR1 is SGDLS, CDR2 YYNGEE, per germline. The CDR3 sequence is CASSGSSGSYDEQFF. CDR3 in DNA: TGTGCCAGCAGCGGATCTAGCGGGAGCTACGATGAGCAGTTCTTC.

J is TRBJ1-1 and V is TRBV7-9, with TRBD1 matching 8 bases. The CDR3 runs to 17 residues. V was pared by 1 base and J by 0 bases, with 7 bases of the junction left unmatched. Germline CDR1 is SEHNR and CDR2 is FQNEAQ (reference sequence). CDR3 sequence reads: CASSLGGTGDMNTEAFF. CDR3 nucleotides: TGTGCCAGCAGCTTAGGAGGGACAGGCGATATGAACACTGAAGCTTTCTTT.

This clone was counted only a few times. The rearrangement joins TRBV5-1 to TRBJ2-7; D perhaps matches TRBD2 (6 bases). V dropped 1 base and J dropped 2 bases, with 13 bases sitting between them. The CDR3 runs 15 residues. Per germline, CDR1 SGHRS and CDR2 YFSETQ. The CDR3 nucleotides are TGCGCCAGCAGCTTGTACGGGGGAGCTACCTACGAGCAGTACTTC. This sequence encodes CASSLYGGATYEQYF.